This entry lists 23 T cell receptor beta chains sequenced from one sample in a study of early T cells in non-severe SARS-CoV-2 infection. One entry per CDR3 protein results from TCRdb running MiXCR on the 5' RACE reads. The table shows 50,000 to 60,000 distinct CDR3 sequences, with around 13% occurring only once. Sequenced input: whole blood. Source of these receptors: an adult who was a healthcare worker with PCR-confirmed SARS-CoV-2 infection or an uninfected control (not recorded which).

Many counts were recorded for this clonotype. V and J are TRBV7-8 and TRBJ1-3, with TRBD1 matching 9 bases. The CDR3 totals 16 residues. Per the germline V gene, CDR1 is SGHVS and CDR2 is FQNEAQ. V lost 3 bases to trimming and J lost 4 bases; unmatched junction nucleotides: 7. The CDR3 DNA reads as TGTGCCAGCAGCTTGGCAACAGGGGGCGAAGGAAACACCATATATTTT. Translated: CASSLATGGEGNTIYF.

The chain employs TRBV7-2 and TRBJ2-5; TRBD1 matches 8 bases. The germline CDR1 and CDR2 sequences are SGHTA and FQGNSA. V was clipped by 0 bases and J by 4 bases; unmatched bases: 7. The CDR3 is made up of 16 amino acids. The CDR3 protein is CASSLATGEIRETQYF. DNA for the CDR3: TGTGCCAGCAGCTTAGCGACAGGGGAAATTAGAGAGACCCAGTACTTC.

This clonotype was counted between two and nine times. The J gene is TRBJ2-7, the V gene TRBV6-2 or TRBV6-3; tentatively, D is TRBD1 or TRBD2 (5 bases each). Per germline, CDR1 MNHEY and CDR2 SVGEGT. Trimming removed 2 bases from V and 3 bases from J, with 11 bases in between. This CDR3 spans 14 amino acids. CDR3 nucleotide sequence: TGTGCCAGCAGTTACGGTATGGGGGACTACGAGCAGTACTTC. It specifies CASSYGMGDYEQYF.

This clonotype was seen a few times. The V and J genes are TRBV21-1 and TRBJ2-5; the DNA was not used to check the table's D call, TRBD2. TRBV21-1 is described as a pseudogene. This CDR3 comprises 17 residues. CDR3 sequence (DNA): TGTGCCAGCAGCAAAAGAAGCGGGGGGTCGTACCAAGAGACCCAGTACTTC. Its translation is CASSKRSGGSYQETQYF.

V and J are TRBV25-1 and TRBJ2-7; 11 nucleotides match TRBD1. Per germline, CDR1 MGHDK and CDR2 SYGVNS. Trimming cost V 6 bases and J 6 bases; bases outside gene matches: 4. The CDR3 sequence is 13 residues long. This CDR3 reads CASSGTGGGEQYF. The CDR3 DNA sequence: TGTGCCAGCAGCGGGACAGGGGGAGGCGAGCAGTACTTC.

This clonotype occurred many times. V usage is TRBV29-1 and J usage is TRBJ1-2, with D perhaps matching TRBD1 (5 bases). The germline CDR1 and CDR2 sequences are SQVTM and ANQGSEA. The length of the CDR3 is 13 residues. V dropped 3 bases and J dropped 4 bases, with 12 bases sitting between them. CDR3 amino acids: CSVDGTPSYGYTF. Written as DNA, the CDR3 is TGCAGCGTTGATGGGACGCCTAGCTATGGCTACACCTTC.

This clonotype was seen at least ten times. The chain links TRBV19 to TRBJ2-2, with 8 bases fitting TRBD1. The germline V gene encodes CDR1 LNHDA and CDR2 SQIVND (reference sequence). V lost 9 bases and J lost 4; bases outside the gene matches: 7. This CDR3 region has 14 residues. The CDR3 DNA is TGTGCCAGCCGACAGGGGCCGGTCACCGGGGAGCTGTTTTTT. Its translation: CASRQGPVTGELFF.

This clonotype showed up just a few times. CDR3: CASIRAGRPSYEQYF. Written as DNA, the CDR3 is TGTGCCAGCATCAGAGCGGGGAGGCCCTCCTACGAGCAGTACTTC. This chain links TRBV7-2 with TRBJ2-7; TRBD2 matches at 7 bases. This CDR3 comprises 15 residues. Per germline, CDR1 SGHTA and CDR2 FQGNSA. V trimming: 7 bases; J trimming: 0 bases; junction bases outside the gene matches: 9. The whole variable domain, remainder taken from reference TRBV7-2 and TRBJ2-7, is GAGVSQSPSNKVTEKGKDVELRCDPISGHTALYWYRQSLGQGLEFLIYFQGNSAPDKSGLPSDRFSAERTGGSVSTLTIQRTQQEDSAVYLCASIRAGRPSYEQYFGPGTRLTVT.

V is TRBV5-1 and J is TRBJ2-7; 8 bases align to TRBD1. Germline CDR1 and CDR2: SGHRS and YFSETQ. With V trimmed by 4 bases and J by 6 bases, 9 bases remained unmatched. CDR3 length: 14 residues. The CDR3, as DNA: TGCGCCAGCAGCACCTACCAGGGGGCGGGCGAGCAGTACTTC. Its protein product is CASSTYQGAGEQYF.

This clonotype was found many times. CDR3 in amino acids: CSTSGGGDTQYF. CDR3 sequence (DNA): TGCAGCACTAGCGGGGGTGGAGATACGCAGTATTTT. This chain connects TRBV29-1 to TRBJ2-3, with TRBD2 matching over 11 bases. The CDR3 loop spans 12 amino acids. From germline, CDR1 is SQVTM and CDR2 ANQGSEA. J gave up 5 bases and V 8 bases, and 3 bases lay outside the gene matches.

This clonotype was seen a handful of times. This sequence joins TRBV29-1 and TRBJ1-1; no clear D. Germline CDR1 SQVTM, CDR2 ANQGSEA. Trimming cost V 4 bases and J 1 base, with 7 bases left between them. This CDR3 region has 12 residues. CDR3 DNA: TGCAGCGTTGTTACGCAGAACACTGAAGCTTTCTTT. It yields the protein CSVVTQNTEAFF. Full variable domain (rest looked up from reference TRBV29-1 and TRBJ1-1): SAVISQKPSRDICQRGTSLTIQCQVDSQVTMMFWYRQQPGQSLTLIATANQGSEATYESGFVIDKFPISRPNLTFSTLTVSNMSPEDSSIYLCSVVTQNTEAFFGQGTRLTVV.

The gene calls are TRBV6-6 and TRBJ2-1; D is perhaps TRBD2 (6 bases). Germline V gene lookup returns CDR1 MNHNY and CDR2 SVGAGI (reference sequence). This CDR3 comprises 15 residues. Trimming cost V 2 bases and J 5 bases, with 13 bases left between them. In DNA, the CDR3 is TGTGCCAGCAGTTACGGGGGGACCCTAGACAATGAGCAGTTCTTC. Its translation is CASSYGGTLDNEQFF.

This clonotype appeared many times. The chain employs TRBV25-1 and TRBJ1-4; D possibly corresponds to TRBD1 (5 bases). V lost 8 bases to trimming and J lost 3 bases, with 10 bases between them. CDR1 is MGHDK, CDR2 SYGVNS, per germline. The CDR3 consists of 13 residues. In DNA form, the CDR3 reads TGTGCCAGCTCCATGGGGGCTAATGAAAAACTGTTTTTT. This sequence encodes CASSMGANEKLFF.

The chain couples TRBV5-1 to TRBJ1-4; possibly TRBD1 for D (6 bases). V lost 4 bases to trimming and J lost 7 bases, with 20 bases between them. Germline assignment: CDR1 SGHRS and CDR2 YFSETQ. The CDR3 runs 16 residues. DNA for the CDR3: TGCGCCAGCAGCCCGGATGGGACACTGAGGATTGAAAAACTGTTTTTT. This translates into CASSPDGTLRIEKLFF.

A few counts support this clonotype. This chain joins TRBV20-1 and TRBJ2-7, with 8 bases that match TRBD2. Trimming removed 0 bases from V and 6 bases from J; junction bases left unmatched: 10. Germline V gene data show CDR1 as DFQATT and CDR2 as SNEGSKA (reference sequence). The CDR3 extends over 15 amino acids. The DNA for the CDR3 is TGCAGTGCTAGAGATCCCGGGACTAGGGGACGCGAGCAGTACTTC. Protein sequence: CSARDPGTRGREQYF.

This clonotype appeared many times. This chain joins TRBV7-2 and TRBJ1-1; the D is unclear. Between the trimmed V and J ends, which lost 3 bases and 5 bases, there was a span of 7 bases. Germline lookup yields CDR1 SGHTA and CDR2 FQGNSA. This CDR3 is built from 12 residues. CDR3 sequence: CASSFARTEAFF. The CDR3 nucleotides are TGTGCCAGCAGCTTTGCGAGGACTGAAGCTTTCTTT.

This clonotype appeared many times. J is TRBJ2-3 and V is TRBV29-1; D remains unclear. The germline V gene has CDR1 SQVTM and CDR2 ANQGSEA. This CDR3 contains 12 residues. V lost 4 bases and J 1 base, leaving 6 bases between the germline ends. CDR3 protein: CSVVGGTDTQYF. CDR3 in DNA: TGCAGCGTTGTGGGTGGCACAGATACGCAGTATTTT.

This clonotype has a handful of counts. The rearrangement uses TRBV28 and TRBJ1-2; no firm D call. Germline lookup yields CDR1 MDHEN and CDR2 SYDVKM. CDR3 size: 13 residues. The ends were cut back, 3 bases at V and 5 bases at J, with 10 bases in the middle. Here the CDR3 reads CASSFIMTYGYTF. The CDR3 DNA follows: TGTGCCAGCAGTTTTATTATGACGTATGGCTACACCTTC.

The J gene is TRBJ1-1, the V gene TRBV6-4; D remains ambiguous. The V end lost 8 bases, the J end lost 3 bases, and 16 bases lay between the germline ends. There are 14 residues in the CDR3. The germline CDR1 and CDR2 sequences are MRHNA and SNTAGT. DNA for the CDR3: TGTGCCAGCGCCTGGCTCCTTACGGACACTGAAGCTTTCTTT. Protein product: CASAWLLTDTEAFF.

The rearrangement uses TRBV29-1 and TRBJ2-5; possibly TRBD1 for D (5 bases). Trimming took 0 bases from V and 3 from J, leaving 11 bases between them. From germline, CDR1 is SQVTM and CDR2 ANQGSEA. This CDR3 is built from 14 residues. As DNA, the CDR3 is TGCAGCGTTGAAGATCACCCCAGGGAAGAGACCCAGTACTTC. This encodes CSVEDHPREETQYF.

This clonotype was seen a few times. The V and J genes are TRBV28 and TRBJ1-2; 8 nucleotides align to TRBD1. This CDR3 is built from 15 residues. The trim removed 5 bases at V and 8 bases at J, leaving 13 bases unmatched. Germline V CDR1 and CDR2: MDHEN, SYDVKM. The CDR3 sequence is CASSSLFSGGGGYTF. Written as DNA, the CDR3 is TGTGCCAGCAGTAGCTTATTCTCAGGGGGCGGCGGCTACACCTTC.

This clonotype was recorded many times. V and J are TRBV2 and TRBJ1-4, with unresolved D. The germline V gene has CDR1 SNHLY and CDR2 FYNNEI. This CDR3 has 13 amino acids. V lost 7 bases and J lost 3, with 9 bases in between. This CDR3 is CASMTNPNEKLFF. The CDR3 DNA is TGTGCCAGCATGACTAATCCTAATGAAAAACTGTTTTTT.

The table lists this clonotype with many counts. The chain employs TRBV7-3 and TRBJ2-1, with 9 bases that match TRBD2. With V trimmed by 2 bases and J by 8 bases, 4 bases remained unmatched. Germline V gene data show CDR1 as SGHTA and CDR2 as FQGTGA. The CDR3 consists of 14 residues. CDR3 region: CASSLGGGAHEQFF. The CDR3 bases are TGTGCCAGCAGCTTAGGCGGGGGGGCCCATGAGCAGTTCTTC.